The clone carrying this TCR beta chain came up once. This sample stems from a study of blood T cell repertoires in COVID-19. Data came from immunoSEQ multiplex PCR; TCRdb stores just in-frame clones and leaves some out. The table shows more than 300,000 clones, with 88% occurring only once. This CDR3 has 21 residues. V shed 5 bases, J shed 0 bases, and the junction held 19 bases outside the gene matches. Germline V CDR1 and CDR2: MDHEN, SYDVKM. The TCR comes from a woman aged 18-30 years who had recovered from COVID-19. Sequencing input: PBMCs or T cells enriched from blood (not recorded which). The V and J genes are TRBV28 and TRBJ2-7; the match to TRBD2 covers 13 bases. The CDR3 DNA reads as TGTGCCAGCAGTCCCCCCCCAGGTTGGACTAGCGGGGGCCTGAGCTCCTACGAGCAGTACTTC. This translates into CASSPPPGWTSGGLSSYEQYF.